Presented here are 7 T cell receptor beta chains from one specimen sequenced in a study of cytotoxic CD8 clonotypes in ibrutinib-treated CLL (dated by TCRdb to the early 2020s). According to the study, the label for this sample's time point signals: roughly 25 months on ibrutinib. Libraries were constructed by the immunoSEQ multiplex PCR assay. This is the immuneACCESS table as TCRdb keeps it, with only in-frame sequences that have V and J called. A part of the clones is gone; compared with another copy, unresolved V genes explain less than half, and the rest is unexplained. Here the sample has 100,000 to 150,000 clones; over 75% occur a single time. Approximately 2% of the sample is in the top ten clones. This sample comprised PBMCs, obtained after 24 months of ibrutinib treatment. These receptors were taken from a human donor with chronic lymphocytic leukemia.

This sequence joins TRBV5-1 and TRBJ2-3; unclear D gene. Germline loops: CDR1 SGHRS, CDR2 YFSETQ. Trimming left V 4 bases short and J 0 bases short, with 9 bases between. This CDR3 has 14 amino acids. CDR3 DNA sequence: TGCGCCAGCAGCGCGGCCGCTAGCACAGATACGCAGTATTTT. Amino acids: CASSAAASTDTQYF. Complete variable domain (other parts from reference TRBV5-1 and TRBJ2-3): KAGVTQTPRYLIKTRGQQVTLSCSPISGHRSVSWYQQTPGQGLQFLFEYFSETQRNKGNFPGRFSGRQFSNSRSEMNVSTLELGDSALYLCASSAAASTDTQYFGPGTRLTVL.

CDR3 loop: CASSPGSYEQYF. DNA of the CDR3: TGTGCCAGCTCACCCGGATCCTACGAGCAGTACTTC. The chain uses TRBV18 and TRBJ2-7; D unclear. Deletions cut 3 bases from V and 1 base from J, with 4 bases between. CDR1 and CDR2 (germline): KGHSH, LQKENI. CDR3 length equals 12 residues.

This clone has more than one count but fewer than ten. The chain has TRBV5-8 and TRBJ1-4; D is unclear. Germline assignment: CDR1 SGHTS and CDR2 YDEGEE. V lost 2 bases to trimming and J lost 4 bases, with 9 bases between them. The CDR3 extends over 14 amino acids. The CDR3 region has the DNA TGTGCCAGCAGCTTCCCGGCGATTAATGAAAAACTGTTTTTT. As protein: CASSFPAINEKLFF.

V gene TRBV6-1 combines with J gene TRBJ1-4, with a possible D match to TRBD1 (6 bases). V was pared by 3 bases and J by 0 bases, with 11 bases between. The germline V gene has CDR1 MNHNS and CDR2 SASEGT. The CDR3 extends over 16 amino acids. CDR3: CASSDGQLATNEKLFF. The CDR3 DNA sequence: TGTGCCAGCAGTGATGGACAGCTTGCAACTAATGAAAAACTGTTTTTT.

The chain carries TRBV6-1 and TRBJ2-5; TRBD1 or TRBD2 may be the D gene (5 bases each). The CDR3 totals 13 residues. Trimming removed 5 bases at V and 1 base at J, with 8 bases between. Germline V gene data show CDR1 as MNHNS and CDR2 as SASEGT. The chain's CDR3 is CASSPGSQETQYF. The CDR3 region has the DNA TGTGCCAGCAGTCCAGGGAGCCAAGAGACCCAGTACTTC.

This chain joins TRBV19 and TRBJ2-7, with TRBD1 matching 9 bases. CDR3 length equals 14 residues. V lost 6 bases, J lost 4 bases, and 7 bases stayed unmatched. Germline lookup yields CDR1 LNHDA and CDR2 SQIVND (reference sequence). CDR3 sequence reads: CASRSLGQGYEQYF. In nucleotides, the CDR3 is TGTGCCAGTAGATCACTGGGACAGGGATACGAGCAGTACTTC.

V gene TRBV28 combines with J gene TRBJ1-1, with D tentatively TRBD1 (6 bases). This CDR3 comprises 16 residues. The V gene lost 0 bases and the J gene lost 6 bases, with 17 bases spanning the gap. The germline V gene has CDR1 MDHEN and CDR2 SYDVKM. The CDR3 region is CASSLWGARGKAEAFF. Written as DNA, the CDR3 is TGTGCCAGCAGTTTATGGGGGGCGAGGGGTAAGGCTGAAGCTTTCTTT.